This T cell receptor (beta chain) was retrieved from a study of response to subunit inactivated influenza vaccine. Study findings and constraints: A suggestion made by the authors is that each seasonal influenza vaccination recruits few new T cells.

The CDR3 sequence is 12 residues long. V was clipped by 0 bases and J by 10 bases, with 7 bases between them. From germline, CDR1 is LGHNA and CDR2 YSLEER. This clonotype was observed many times. The antigen is not known. Each CDR3 protein gets one entry after TCRdb re-called the RT-PCR reads with MiXCR. The top ten hold 7.5% to 10% of the sample, which has hundreds of thousands of distinct CDR3 sequences, 9% to 15% seen once. The V call is TRBV4-3, the J call TRBJ2-1; D gene uncertain. Sequences were derived from non-naive T cells sorted from PBMCs, sampled 14 to 15 days before vaccination. The TCR originated in a man between 50 and 59 years old who received an inactivated influenza vaccine. The CDR3 DNA is TGCGCCAGCAGCCAAGATAAACGGGAGCAGTTCTTC. It encodes CASSQDKREQFF.